A selection of T cell receptor beta chains follows, all from one sample in a study of beta chain features in type 1 diabetes. Only in-frame clones appear in the TCRdb table, and some are missing; sequencing was by immunoSEQ multiplex PCR. The sample carries about 160,000 clones, approximately 7.8% recorded once. The sequenced sample consisted of central memory CD4+ T cells from blood. Receptor source: a woman between 35 and 50 years old with type 1 diabetes. CDR3s include the opening cysteine and the closing phenylalanine or tryptophan.

cdr3_aa | v_call | cdr3_length | j_call
CASSLQGSEAFF | TRBV19 | 12 | TRBJ1-1
CASSLGLRGTNEKLFF | TRBV5-4 | 16 | TRBJ1-4
CASSSRKVGRNTEAFF | TRBV6-5 | 16 | TRBJ1-1
CASSFDRQETQYF | TRBV27 | 13 | TRBJ2-5
CASSLRGDQETQYF | TRBV7-2 | 14 | TRBJ2-5
CASSFSGEKTQYF | TRBV7-9 | 13 | TRBJ2-5
CASSDGPSGSETQYF | TRBV9 | 15 | TRBJ2-5
CASSSLTGIYGYTF | TRBV5-1 | 14 | TRBJ1-2
CAWTSGSHEQFF | TRBV30 | 12 | TRBJ2-1
CASSLGTQFGEQYF | TRBV5-1 | 14 | TRBJ2-7
CASSLSRGLEVNEQFF | TRBV27 | 16 | TRBJ2-1
CASRGTGFYGYTF | TRBV27 | 13 | TRBJ1-2
CASSGAGVPYEQYF | TRBV6-1 | 14 | TRBJ2-7
CASELDSEWGTQYF | TRBV7-2 | 14 | TRBJ2-3
CATSPGQGLDYGYTF | TRBV15 | 15 | TRBJ1-2
CASSHRREGGGAGTEAFF | TRBV4-1 | 18 | TRBJ1-1
CAWVDRLSGNTIYF | TRBV30 | 14 | TRBJ1-3
CASRTVNEQFF | TRBV19 | 11 | TRBJ2-1
CASTDLGRSNEKLFF | TRBV6-5 | 15 | TRBJ1-4
CAISRTAGGQAGANVLTF | TRBV10-3 | 18 | TRBJ2-6
CASSLGDGWNTEAFF | TRBV5-1 | 15 | TRBJ1-1
CSVRTGRGEGGYTF | TRBV29-1 | 14 | TRBJ1-2
CASSPDRAYEQYF | TRBV5-5 | 13 | TRBJ2-7
CASGPAGGRVNQGKLFF | TRBV28 | 17 | TRBJ1-4
CSVETGGYEQYF | TRBV29-1 | 12 | TRBJ2-7
CASSQDLSRRRGEGKTQYF | TRBV4-1 | 19 | TRBJ2-5
CASSSGQGAGETQYF | TRBV5-4 | 15 | TRBJ2-5
CASSVGAGTQGGETQYF | TRBV9 | 17 | TRBJ2-5
CASSLATGIDTQYF | TRBV28 | 14 | TRBJ2-3